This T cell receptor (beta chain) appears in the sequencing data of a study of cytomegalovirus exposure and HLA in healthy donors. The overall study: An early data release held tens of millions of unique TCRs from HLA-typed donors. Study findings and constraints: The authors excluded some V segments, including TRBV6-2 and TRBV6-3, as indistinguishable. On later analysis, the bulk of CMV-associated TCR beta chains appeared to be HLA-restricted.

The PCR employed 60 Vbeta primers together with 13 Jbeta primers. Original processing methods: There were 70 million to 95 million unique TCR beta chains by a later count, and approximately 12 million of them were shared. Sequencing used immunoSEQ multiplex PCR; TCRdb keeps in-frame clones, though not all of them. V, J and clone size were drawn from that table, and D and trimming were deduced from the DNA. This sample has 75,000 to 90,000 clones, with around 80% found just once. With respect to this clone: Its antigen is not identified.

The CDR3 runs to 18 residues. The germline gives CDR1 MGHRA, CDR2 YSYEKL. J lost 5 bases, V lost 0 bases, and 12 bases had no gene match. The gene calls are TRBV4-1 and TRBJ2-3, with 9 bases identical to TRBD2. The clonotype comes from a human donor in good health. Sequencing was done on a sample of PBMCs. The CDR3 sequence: CASSQDGGGRGRGDTQYF. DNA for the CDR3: TGCGCCAGCAGCCAAGACGGGGGCGGGAGGGGGCGCGGAGATACGCAGTATTTT.